This T cell receptor beta chain was retrieved from a study of shared clonotypes between healthy human individuals. Germline V gives CDR1 MNHEY, CDR2 SVGAGI. V was trimmed by 2 bases and J by 3 bases, leaving 8 bases between them. The CDR3 contains 13 residues. With regard to this clone: Other DNA sequences in the sample encode the same CDR3.

This table comes from immunoSEQ multiplex PCR, and its TCRdb copy is limited to in-frame clones, with some not included. The table has more than 2,000,000 clones, more than 80% seen once. Sequencing input: naive CD4+ T cells from PBMCs. Subset described: CD45RA+ positively selected. The chain combines TRBV6-5 with TRBJ2-7, with a possible D match to TRBD2 (5 bases). This clonotype was sampled from a man aged 18 to 29 in good health. Some clones in this sample may be carry-over from other donors' samples. The CDR3 sequence: CASSYRSGYEQYF. The CDR3 bases are TGTGCCAGCAGTTACAGGAGCGGCTACGAGCAGTACTTC.